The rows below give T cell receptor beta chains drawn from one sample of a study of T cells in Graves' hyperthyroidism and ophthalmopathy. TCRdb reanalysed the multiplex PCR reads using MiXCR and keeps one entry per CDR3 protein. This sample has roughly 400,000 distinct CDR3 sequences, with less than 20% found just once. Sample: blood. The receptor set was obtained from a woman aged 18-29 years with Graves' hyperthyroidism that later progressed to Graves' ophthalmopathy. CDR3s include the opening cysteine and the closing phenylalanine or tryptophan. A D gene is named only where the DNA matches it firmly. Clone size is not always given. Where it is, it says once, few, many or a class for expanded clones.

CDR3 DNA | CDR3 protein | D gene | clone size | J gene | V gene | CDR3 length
TGTGCCAGCAACCCGGGGCGGGGCGGCACTGAAGCTTTCTTT | CASNPGRGGTEAFF | . | few | TRBJ1-1 | TRBV5-4 | 14
TGTGCCAGCAGATACGGGACAGCCGAAGCTTTCTTT | CASRYGTAEAFF | TRBD1 | . | TRBJ1-1 | TRBV6-5 | 12
TGTGCCAGCTCACCCATCCCCGGGGGTGGGAACACTGAAGCTTTCTTT | CASSPIPGGGNTEAFF | . | many | TRBJ1-1 | TRBV18 | 16
TGTGCCAGCAGCTTAGTAGCTAGCGGCAAAGAGACCCAGTACTTC | CASSLVASGKETQYF | TRBD2 | . | TRBJ2-5 | TRBV13 | 15
TGTGCTAGTGGTCCGAACTATGGCTACACCTTC | CASGPNYGYTF | . | . | TRBJ1-2 | TRBV12-5 | 11
TGTGCCAGCAGGGTGGGACAGAGAACCTACAATGAGCAGTTCTTC | CASRVGQRTYNEQFF | TRBD1 | many | TRBJ2-1 | TRBV2 | 15
TGTGCCAGCAGCCAAGGATCCGCAGGGAGTAAAAAACTGTTTTTT | CASSQGSAGSKKLFF | . | . | TRBJ1-4 | TRBV3-1 | 15
TGTGCCACCAGTCCCCGAGTTTCGGACAGCCCGACCAATAGCACAGATACGCAGTATTTT | CATSPRVSDSPTNSTDTQYF | . | . | TRBJ2-3 | TRBV24-1 | 20
TGCGCCAGCGGTAACGGGCAGGACCCCTACGAGCAGTACTTC | CASGNGQDPYEQYF | . | many | TRBJ2-7 | TRBV5-1 | 14
TGTGCCTGGCGGACGGGGGCTCCCTACGAGCAGTACTTC | CAWRTGAPYEQYF | . | many | TRBJ2-7 | TRBV30 | 13
TGCGCCAGCAGCCTCACCCCCCTTCGGGCGGGCGAAACTAGCACAGATACGCAGTATTTT | CASSLTPLRAGETSTDTQYF | . | . | TRBJ2-3 | TRBV4-3 | 20
TGCAGTGCGAGTGACAGGGGAAACACCATATATTTT | CSASDRGNTIYF | . | many | TRBJ1-3 | TRBV20-1 | 12
TGTGCCAGCAGTGGCGGACAGGCTAGGGGCTACACCTTC | CASSGGQARGYTF | TRBD1 | . | TRBJ1-2 | TRBV6-1 | 13
TGTGCCAGCAGTCCGGGCGACAGGGGAGTTAGAAACACCATATATTTT | CASSPGDRGVRNTIYF | TRBD1 | many | TRBJ1-3 | TRBV2 | 16
TGTGCCAGCAGTTCGATACTAGCGGGAGGCTCCTACGAGCAGTACTTC | CASSSILAGGSYEQYF | TRBD2 | many | TRBJ2-7 | TRBV27 | 16
TGTGCCAGCAGCCCGCGACAGGGACGGACTGAAGCTTTCTTT | CASSPRQGRTEAFF | TRBD1 | few | TRBJ1-1 | TRBV9 | 14
TGTGCCTGGAGAAATCCCATCGGGGCCTACGAGCAGTACTTC | CAWRNPIGAYEQYF | . | few | TRBJ2-7 | TRBV30 | 14
TGTGCCAGCTCCTTCACAGGGCCGCGCGATACGCAGTATTTT | CASSFTGPRDTQYF | . | . | TRBJ2-3 | TRBV25-1 | 14
TGCGCCAGCAGCTTGGAGGGTAGCGGGACCTACGAGCAGTACTTC | CASSLEGSGTYEQYF | TRBD2 | many | TRBJ2-7 | TRBV5-1 | 15
TGTGCCAGCAGCTTAGGTGGGACAGGTTATAAGCCCCAGCATTTT | CASSLGGTGYKPQHF | TRBD1 | many | TRBJ1-5 | TRBV7-9 | 15
TGTGCCAGCAGCCAGACTAGCGGGACTACCGGGGAGCTGTTTTTT | CASSQTSGTTGELFF | TRBD2 | . | TRBJ2-2 | TRBV7-9 | 15
TGCAGTGCTAGAGATTCAGTCAGGGGGCCTACGGGTGAAAAACTGTTTTTT | CSARDSVRGPTGEKLFF | TRBD1 | . | TRBJ1-4 | TRBV20-1 | 17
TGTGCCAGCAGTCTTAGCGGGGGGGGGGGCTACGAGCAGTACTTC | CASSLSGGGGYEQYF | TRBD2 | few | TRBJ2-7 | TRBV27 | 15
TGTGCCACCAGTGATCCGGACAGGTATGACACTGAAGCTTTCTTT | CATSDPDRYDTEAFF | TRBD1 | many | TRBJ1-1 | TRBV24-1 | 15
TGTGCCAGCAGCCAAGAACGAGATGAGGAGGCGAATACGCAGTATTTT | CASSQERDEEANTQYF | . | . | TRBJ2-3 | TRBV4-2 | 16
TGTGCCAGCAGTTTAGTAGCCCCCAGGGGACGCAATCAGCCCCAGCATTTT | CASSLVAPRGRNQPQHF | . | many | TRBJ1-5 | TRBV28 | 17
TGTGCCAGCAGCCGGTGGGAGAACACTGAAGCTTTCTTT | CASSRWENTEAFF | . | many | TRBJ1-1 | TRBV3-1 | 13
TGCAGCGTCCGACAGTCTTACTATGGCTACACCTTC | CSVRQSYYGYTF | . | few | TRBJ1-2 | TRBV29-1 | 12
TGCGCCAGCAGCCAGGGGCGGGGCCCCTACAATGAGCAGTTCTTC | CASSQGRGPYNEQFF | . | . | TRBJ2-1 | TRBV4-1 | 15
TGTGCCAGCAGTTTATTAGGGGATCAGCCCCAGCATTTT | CASSLLGDQPQHF | . | many | TRBJ1-5 | TRBV12-3/TRBV12-4 | 13
TGTGCCAGCTTAGGGGCCAACGTCCTGACTTTC | CASLGANVLTF | . | . | TRBJ2-6 | TRBV9 | 11
TGTGCCAGCAGCTTAGCGGGGACTAGCGGGAGCTACAATGAGCAGTTCTTC | CASSLAGTSGSYNEQFF | TRBD2 | many | TRBJ2-1 | TRBV7-2 | 17
TGTGCCAGCAGTGACTGGACTAATCAGCCCCAGCATTTT | CASSDWTNQPQHF | . | few | TRBJ1-5 | TRBV6-1 | 13
TGTGCCAGCAGCCAAGAGGCGGTATCCTACAATGAGCAGTTCTTC | CASSQEAVSYNEQFF | . | many | TRBJ2-1 | TRBV3-1 | 15
TGCAGTGCTATTGGGACTAGCGTCAATGAGCAGTTCTTC | CSAIGTSVNEQFF | TRBD2 | many | TRBJ2-1 | TRBV20-1 | 13
TGTGCCAGCAGCTTAGCGGGTAGCGTGGAGACCCAGTACTTC | CASSLAGSVETQYF | . | many | TRBJ2-5 | TRBV7-2 | 14
TGTGCCATCAGTGACCCTACACGTTCCTACGAGCAGTACTTC | CAISDPTRSYEQYF | . | many | TRBJ2-7 | TRBV10-3 | 14
TGTGGTTCAGGAGTGGGGAGCTCCTACAATGAGCAGTTCTTC | CGSGVGSSYNEQFF | . | . | TRBJ2-1 | TRBV27 | 14
TGTGCCAGCAGCCAAGCCCCGGGACTAGCGGGAGTAGAGACCCAGTACTTC | CASSQAPGLAGVETQYF | TRBD2 | few | TRBJ2-5 | TRBV4-2 | 17
TGTGCCAGCAGCCTTAAACAGGAAGCTTTCTTT | CASSLKQEAFF | . | many | TRBJ1-1 | TRBV27 | 11
TGCGCCAGCAGCTTAGGGACTAGCGGCCTTGAGGAGCAGAACTTC | CASSLGTSGLEEQNF | TRBD2 | many | TRBJ2-7 | TRBV5-1 | 15
TGTGCCAGCAGTCACGGACAGGGGGCCTACGAGCAGTACTTC | CASSHGQGAYEQYF | TRBD1 | many | TRBJ2-7 | TRBV6-1 | 14
TGTGCCAGCAGGGGAGGGGGGAGCTCCTACGAGCAGTACTTC | CASRGGGSSYEQYF | . | many | TRBJ2-7 | TRBV6-1 | 14
TGCAGTGCGCCGGGACTAGCGGGAGGCAATGAGCAGTTCTTC | CSAPGLAGGNEQFF | TRBD2 | many | TRBJ2-1 | TRBV20-1 | 14
TGTGCCATCAGAGCAGCAGACGTTGGGACTGAAGCTTTCTTT | CAIRAADVGTEAFF | . | many | TRBJ1-1 | TRBV10-3 | 14
TGTGCCAGTAGTCGACAGGGCTTAGCCAAAAACATTCAGTACTTC | CASSRQGLAKNIQYF | TRBD1 | . | TRBJ2-4 | TRBV19 | 15
TGCAGTGCTAGAAGGGCAGGGGGGAGGGGGGACACCGGGGAGCTGTTTTTT | CSARRAGGRGDTGELFF | . | few | TRBJ2-2 | TRBV20-1 | 17
TGTGCCAGCAGCTTAGGCTGGGCGGGGATAAGGGAGCTGTTTTTT | CASSLGWAGIRELFF | . | . | TRBJ2-2 | TRBV7-2 | 15
TGTGCCAGCCGTCGGGACCCCAATCAGCCCCAGCATTTT | CASRRDPNQPQHF | . | many | TRBJ1-5 | TRBV2 | 13
TGTGCCAGCAGTTTTATCGGTGAAGCTTTCTTT | CASSFIGEAFF | . | many | TRBJ1-1 | TRBV28 | 11
TGTGCCAGCAGTACCAGGGGCAGGGTTACCTACGAGCAGTACTTC | CASSTRGRVTYEQYF | . | few | TRBJ2-7 | TRBV6-1 | 15
TGTGCCAGCAGCCCGCCAGGGGTGGAAAAACTGTTTTTT | CASSPPGVEKLFF | . | . | TRBJ1-4 | TRBV7-9 | 13
TGTGCCAGCAGCCCACGGGGAGCGCGGGTCCTCTCCTACAATGAGCAGTTCTTC | CASSPRGARVLSYNEQFF | . | . | TRBJ2-1 | TRBV14 | 18
TGCAGCTGCCGGGGTGGAGGTACGCTCGACTTC | CSCRGGGTLDF | . | many | TRBJ2-5 | TRBV20-1 | 11
TGTGCCAGCAGGGGACGAGGGGGGGGCGCGGATTCACCCCTCCACTTT | CASRGRGGGADSPLHF | . | . | TRBJ1-6 | TRBV28 | 16
TGCAGTGCTAGAGATCTAATACAATTCCGTTATGGCTACACCTTC | CSARDLIQFRYGYTF | . | many | TRBJ1-2 | TRBV20-1 | 15